This TCR beta chain appears in the sequencing data of a study of OX40 agonist ivuxolimab in advanced cancers. Blood sampling took place at baseline, cycle 4 day 1, and cycle 7 day 1. The repertoire was sequenced with immunoSEQ multiplex PCR; TCRdb's copy has only in-frame clones and lacks some. This sample yields under 20,000 clones, of which 83% are seen a single time; approximately 22% belongs to the top ten. The TCR originated in an adult with an advanced solid tumor such as melanoma, head and neck, liver or kidney cancer. This material consisted of CD4+ or CD8+ T cells sorted from blood, taken in a trial of the OX40 agonist ivuxolimab.

The CDR3 spells CASSFPGTEAFF. The DNA of the CDR3 is TGTGCCAGCAGTTTCCCCGGAACTGAAGCTTTCTTT. The rearrangement joins TRBV28 to TRBJ1-1; no reliable D call. CDR1 is MDHEN, CDR2 SYDVKM, per germline. With 3 bases removed from V and 5 bases from J, the gap between germline ends came to 7 bases. The CDR3 runs to 12 residues.